This entry describes one T cell receptor beta chain. Its antigen remains unknown. Germline loops: CDR1 LNHDA, CDR2 SQIVND (reference sequence). This CDR3 contains 15 residues. A 5'RACE template switching approach incorporating UMIs was used to make TCR beta cDNA. TCRdb processed the 5' RACE reads again and assigns one entry to each CDR3 protein, with no DNA. This sample's clone table lists roughly 5,000 distinct CDR3 sequences. The sample belongs to a study of T cells expressing NK-cell markers. Study-level background: The authors derived TCR beta repertoires from sorted CD3+CD56+NKG2C+, CD3+CD56+NKG2C- and CD3+CD56-NKG2C+ T cells.

Whole-study findings and limits: For several donors, the dominant NKG2C+ clonotypes made up about 1.0-7.0% of their CD8+ T cells.

The receptor comes from a man younger than 30 in good health. V is TRBV19 and J is TRBJ2-1; TCRdb selects TRBD1, and the lack of DNA leaves this call unchecked. The sample was blood T cells: a sorted CD56 or NKG2C T cell subset, CD4+ or CD8+ T cells, or bulk PBMC T cells (not recorded which). CDR3 sequence reads: CASSPFSGAYNEQFF.